These 24 T cell receptor beta chains were sequenced from one sample in a study of technical replicates of blood from a handful of donors (dated by TCRdb to about 2017). The library was made by the immunoSEQ multiplex PCR assay. The table comes from immuneACCESS by way of TCRdb, which keeps in-frame sequences with V and J called. Part of the clones is missing from these tables; in studies checked, under half for an unresolved V gene and the rest for unknown reasons. The sample table lists roughly 90,000 clones, 90% to 95% of them with a count of one. Clones ranked in the top ten supply roughly 0.26% of the sample. The sample was T cells isolated from PBMCs. These receptors all stem from a human donor in good health.

The chain carries TRBV5-4 and TRBJ2-3; D perhaps matches TRBD2 (6 bases). Trimming removed 4 bases at V and 0 bases at J, with 15 bases between. Germline V gene data show CDR1 as SGHNT and CDR2 as YYREEE (reference sequence). The CDR3 is made up of 16 amino acids. CDR3 DNA sequence: TGTGCCAGCAGCGCTAAACTAGCAGCCAGCACAGATACGCAGTATTTT. Its translation: CASSAKLAASTDTQYF.

The V gene is TRBV27, the J gene TRBJ1-6; no clear D gene. The V and J ends lost 8 bases and 7 bases respectively, with 12 bases between them. CDR3 size: 13 residues. The germline V gene encodes CDR1 MNHEY and CDR2 SMNVEV (reference sequence). Here the CDR3 reads CASGVTGNSPLHF. CDR3 DNA sequence: TGTGCCAGCGGGGTGACGGGAAATTCACCCCTCCACTTT.

The rearrangement joins TRBV5-4 to TRBJ1-2, with no clear D. Deletions cut 4 bases from V and 0 bases from J, with 13 bases between. CDR1 is SGHNT and CDR2 is YYREEE in the germline V gene (reference sequence). CDR3 size: 15 residues. The CDR3 region is CASSPQRAANYGYTF. CDR3 DNA: TGTGCCAGCAGCCCACAGAGGGCCGCTAACTATGGCTACACCTTC.

This chain uses TRBV11-2 with TRBJ2-3; 9 bases are a match to TRBD2. Germline CDR1 SGHAT, CDR2 FQNNGV. The V gene end was trimmed by 1 base and the J gene end by 3 bases; junction bases not matched to a gene: 11. This CDR3 comprises 18 residues. CDR3 DNA sequence: TGTGCCAGCAGCTTAGCTTTCGGGCGGGGGGGCCAGACAGATACGCAGTATTTT. Amino acid sequence: CASSLAFGRGGQTDTQYF. The complete variable domain, with remaining parts taken from reference TRBV11-2 and TRBJ2-3, reads EAGVAQSPRYKIIEKRQSVAFWCNPISGHATLYWYQQILGQGPKLLIQFQNNGVVDDSQLPKDRFSAERLKGVDSTLKIQPAKLEDSAVYLCASSLAFGRGGQTDTQYFGPGTRLTVL.

V usage is TRBV4-1 and J usage is TRBJ1-1; D call uncertain. The CDR3 is made up of 14 amino acids. CDR1 and CDR2 (germline): MGHRA, YSYEKL. Trimming cost V 7 bases and J 0 bases, with 12 bases left between them. The DNA for the CDR3 is TGCGCCAGCACCAAAGGAACAGTGAACACTGAAGCTTTCTTT. This sequence encodes CASTKGTVNTEAFF.

The V call is TRBV9, the J call TRBJ1-1, with D unresolved. This CDR3 region has 14 residues. V lost 0 bases to trimming and J lost 4 bases, with 10 bases between them. Germline loops: CDR1 SGDLS, CDR2 YYNGEE. The CDR3: CASSVVTVGTEAFF. Here the CDR3 DNA reads TGTGCCAGCAGCGTAGTTACAGTGGGCACTGAAGCTTTCTTT.

The genes are TRBV10-2 and TRBJ1-5; D is uncertain. V was shortened by 7 bases and J by 4 bases, with 11 bases between the two germline ends. The germline V gene encodes CDR1 WSHSY and CDR2 SAAADI. The CDR3 is 13 residues long. CDR3: CASTDSRNQPQHF. In DNA, the CDR3 is TGCGCCAGCACGGACTCCCGAAATCAGCCCCAGCATTTT.

CDR3 DNA sequence: TGTGCCAGTAGATTGGGGGGGGGCGCCACTGAAGCTTTCTTT. Amino acids: CASRLGGGATEAFF. The chain recombines TRBV19 with TRBJ1-1, with D perhaps TRBD1 (6 bases). This CDR3 has 14 residues. With 6 bases removed from V and 4 bases from J, the gap between germline ends came to 15 bases. CDR1 is LNHDA and CDR2 is SQIVND in the germline V gene (reference sequence). Full variable domain (remainder filled in from reference TRBV19 and TRBJ1-1): DGGITQSPKYLFRKEGQNVTLSCEQNLNHDAMYWYRQDPGQGLRLIYYSQIVNDFQKGDIAEGYSVSREKKESFPLTVTSAQKNPTAFYLCASRLGGGATEAFFGQGTRLTVV.

The V and J genes are TRBV6-5 and TRBJ1-2; 9 positions agree with TRBD1. The CDR3 has 14 amino acids. Germline CDR1 and CDR2: MNHEY and SVGAGI. V lost 7 bases and J lost 2; bases outside the gene matches: 5. The CDR3 loop is CASTQGQGNYGYTF. Here the CDR3 DNA reads TGTGCCAGCACCCAAGGACAGGGGAACTATGGCTACACCTTC.

This clone was seen just once. J is TRBJ2-2 and V is TRBV10-3; D uncertain. The germline V gene has CDR1 ENHRY and CDR2 SYGVKD. The V and J ends lost 3 bases and 1 base respectively, with 9 bases between them. CDR3 length: 15 residues. The CDR3 reads CAISEMAENTGELFF. Written as DNA, the CDR3 is TGTGCCATCAGTGAAATGGCGGAGAACACCGGGGAGCTGTTTTTT.

The rearrangement uses TRBV18 and TRBJ2-3; perhaps TRBD1 as D (6 bases). V lost 3 bases and J 1 base, leaving 8 bases between the germline ends. CDR3 length: 14 residues. Germline loops: CDR1 KGHSH, CDR2 LQKENI. The CDR3 DNA reads as TGTGCCAGCTCACCTCCAGGGGGCACAGATACGCAGTATTTT. Translating it yields CASSPPGGTDTQYF.

V is TRBV28 and J is TRBJ2-7, with 13 bases lining up with TRBD2. Germline assignment: CDR1 MDHEN and CDR2 SYDVKM. V shed 7 bases and J 3 bases; nucleotides not matched to a gene: 6. The CDR3 is 15 residues long. CDR3 region: CASNGGLAGFYEQYF. Written as DNA, the CDR3 is TGTGCCAGCAACGGGGGACTAGCGGGGTTCTACGAGCAGTACTTC.

The V and J genes are TRBV28 and TRBJ2-2; D unresolved. Germline CDR1 reads MDHEN; CDR2 reads SYDVKM. Deletions cut 5 bases from V and 4 bases from J, with 8 bases between. The CDR3 totals 13 residues. CDR3 sequence reads: CASSVASTGELFF. CDR3 in DNA: TGTGCCAGCAGTGTAGCAAGCACCGGGGAGCTGTTTTTT.

This chain joins TRBV6-1 and TRBJ2-7; 7 nucleotides align to TRBD2. J was trimmed by 6 bases and V by 2 bases; bases with no gene match: 10. The CDR3 contains 15 residues. CDR1 is MNHNS and CDR2 is SASEGT in the germline V gene. The CDR3 coding sequence is TGTGCCAGCAGTGAACTGGGGAGGGGAGTACCCGAGCAGTACTTC. Amino acids: CASSELGRGVPEQYF.

The V gene is TRBV6-1, the J gene TRBJ1-6, with TRBD1 identical over 11 bases. Germline lookup yields CDR1 MNHNS and CDR2 SASEGT. V lost 4 bases, J lost 9 bases, and 5 bases stayed unmatched. The CDR3 has 15 residues. The chain's CDR3 is CASSATGTGGSPLHF. CDR3 nucleotide sequence: TGTGCCAGCAGTGCCACCGGGACAGGGGGTTCACCCCTCCACTTT.

V gene TRBV27 combines with J gene TRBJ2-5, with 10 positions matching TRBD2. V lost 2 bases and J lost 1; bases outside the gene matches: 4. This CDR3 comprises 16 residues. Germline V gene data show CDR1 as MNHEY and CDR2 as SMNVEV (reference sequence). The CDR3 here is CASSLLAGVRQETQYF. The DNA for the CDR3 is TGTGCCAGCAGTTTACTAGCGGGGGTACGCCAAGAGACCCAGTACTTC.

V and J are TRBV7-9 and TRBJ2-2; a possible D gene is TRBD1 (6 bases). V lost 3 bases to trimming and J lost 2 bases, with 22 bases between them. In germline, CDR1 is SEHNR, CDR2 FQNEAQ (reference sequence). This CDR3 region has 19 residues. In DNA form, the CDR3 reads TGTGCCAGCAGCTTTCCCAGGGGAGTCTCTTCAACAAACACCGGGGAGCTGTTTTTT. Translation: CASSFPRGVSSTNTGELFF.

The chain uses TRBV28 and TRBJ2-7, with 7 positions matching TRBD2. The CDR3 consists of 15 residues. Germline V gene lookup returns CDR1 MDHEN and CDR2 SYDVKM. The J segment lost 2 bases and the V segment lost 3 bases, leaving 7 bases of the junction unmatched. CDR3 loop: CASSFSSGITYEQYF. CDR3 nucleotide sequence: TGTGCCAGCAGTTTTTCTAGCGGAATTACCTACGAGCAGTACTTC.

The genes are TRBV30 and TRBJ1-2; TRBD1 matches 10 bases. The CDR3 spans 15 residues. The V gene end was trimmed by 2 bases and the J gene end by 4 bases; junction bases not matched to a gene: 7. Germline V lookup: CDR1 GTSNPN, CDR2 SVGIG (reference sequence). CDR3 nucleotide sequence: TGTGCCTGGAGTAAGGGACAGGGGTTCATCTATGGCTACACCTTC. Protein sequence: CAWSKGQGFIYGYTF.

Only one count was recorded for this clone. The chain links TRBV11-3 to TRBJ2-3, with D unclear. CDR1 is SGHNT and CDR2 is YENEEA in the germline V gene. CDR3 length: 14 amino acids. V lost 0 bases and J 5 bases, leaving 9 bases between the germline ends. The CDR3 is CASSLDSPQDTQYF. CDR3 nucleotides: TGTGCCAGCAGCTTAGACAGTCCACAAGATACGCAGTATTTT.

The CDR3, as DNA: TGTGCCAGCAGCTCCGGGGGGGCGGTCTCCTACAATGAGCAGTTCTTC. This gives the protein CASSSGGAVSYNEQFF. The chain has TRBV5-4 and TRBJ2-1; TRBD2 matches at 8 bases. Germline lookup yields CDR1 SGHNT and CDR2 YYREEE (reference sequence). V gave up 3 bases and J gave up 0 bases; unmatched junction bases: 5. The CDR3 runs 16 residues.

A single count supports this clone. The chain links TRBV18 to TRBJ1-2, with 7 bases fitting TRBD1. The V and J ends lost 0 bases and 7 bases, in that order; junction bases with no gene match: 8. The CDR3 contains 15 residues. CDR1 and CDR2 (germline): KGHSH, LQKENI. DNA of the CDR3: TGTGCCAGCTCACCACCGCGAGACAGGGCCATTGGCTACACCTTC. Protein sequence: CASSPPRDRAIGYTF.

The chain has TRBV4-1 and TRBJ2-7; the match to TRBD2 covers 8 bases. Germline loops: CDR1 MGHRA, CDR2 YSYEKL. This CDR3 comprises 15 residues. J lost 1 base, V lost 1 base, and 3 bases had no gene match. This CDR3 is CASSQGAGGSYEQYF. The DNA of the CDR3 is TGCGCCAGCAGCCAAGGGGCGGGAGGTTCCTACGAGCAGTACTTC.

This chain connects TRBV27 to TRBJ2-7; no clear D gene. The CDR3 has 13 amino acids. In germline, CDR1 is MNHEY, CDR2 SMNVEV (reference sequence). Trimming shortened V by 7 bases and J by 0 bases, and 10 bases separated the two germline ends. The CDR3 DNA sequence: TGTGCCAGCAAGCCGGGTTTCTCCTACGAGCAGTACTTC. Translating gives CASKPGFSYEQYF.